This T cell receptor (beta chain) derives from a study of long-term antiretroviral therapy in people with HIV. The libraries were made with immunoSEQ v3.0 at survey level. The table came from immunoSEQ multiplex PCR; TCRdb's copy has only in-frame clones and leaves some out. The sample includes roughly 20,000 clones, more than 70% seen only once; the top ten take 12%. V was shortened by 9 bases and J by 1 base, with 14 bases between the two germline ends. The CDR3 totals 14 residues. The V gene's germline CDR1 is SNHLY and CDR2 FYNNEI. This sequence joins TRBV2 and TRBJ2-3, with a possible D match to TRBD1 (7 bases). The clonotype was recovered from a woman between 40 and 50 years old with HIV. This specimen was unsorted PBMCs, taken around 1.7 years before starting antiretroviral therapy. The CDR3 nucleotides read TGTGCCAGTTCTCAGGGGGGAGGCACAGATACGCAGTATTTT. Encoded protein: CASSQGGGTDTQYF.